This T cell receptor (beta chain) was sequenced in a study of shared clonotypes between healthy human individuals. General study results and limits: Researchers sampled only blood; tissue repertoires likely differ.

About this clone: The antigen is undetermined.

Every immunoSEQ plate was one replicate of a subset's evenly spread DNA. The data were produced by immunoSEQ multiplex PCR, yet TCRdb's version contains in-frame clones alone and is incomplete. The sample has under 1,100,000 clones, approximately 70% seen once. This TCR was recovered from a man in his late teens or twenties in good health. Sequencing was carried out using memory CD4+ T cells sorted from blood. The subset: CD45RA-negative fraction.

CDR3 region: CASSQGPGGDYGYTF. As DNA, the CDR3 is TGTGCCAGCAGCCAAGGCCCAGGGGGGGACTATGGCTACACCTTC. The rearrangement links TRBV14 to TRBJ1-2; TRBD1 matches 7 bases. CDR3 length: 15 residues. The germline CDR1 and CDR2 sequences are SGHDN and FVKESK. J lost 3 bases, V lost 1 base, and 5 bases had no gene match.